This T cell receptor beta chain was sequenced for a study of long-term antiretroviral therapy in people with HIV. Study results and limitations: Post-ART samples showed increased diversity that remained below transplant donor control levels. Compared with controls, HIV repertoires showed narrower CDR3 length ranges.

United States facilities provided treatment to all participants with HIV. This CDR3 has 12 amino acids. V was shortened by 0 bases and J by 6 bases, with 6 bases between the two germline ends. CDR1 and CDR2 from the germline V gene are GTSNPN and SVGIG (reference sequence). Note on this clone: Its antigen is currently unknown.

The authors ran the immunoSEQ assay, v3.0, at survey level. Clones were read by immunoSEQ multiplex PCR, and TCRdb kept only the in-frame ones, dropping some. Counted here are some 28,000 clones, roughly 93% occurring once; the ten biggest clones make up about 9.3%. The chain carries TRBV30 and TRBJ1-5; D remains unclear. Here the sequenced sample was unsorted PBMCs, taken 6.2 years after starting antiretroviral therapy. This TCR was recovered from a man in his forties or fifties with HIV. The CDR3 coding sequence is TGTGCCTGGAGTGTACAGTTTCAGCCCCAGCATTTT. Amino acid sequence: CAWSVQFQPQHF.